A single sample is the source of the 3 T cell receptor beta chains below, sequenced in a study of human T cells and chemical hapten exposure (dated by TCRdb to the early 2020s). Libraries came from RACE. Sequencing used a NextSeq 500. The public reads were reprocessed in TCRdb via fastp at Q25 and MiXCR, keeping in-frame beta chains. Entries that share a CDR3 protein sequence are merged under the most common genes and DNA. This sample has 55,000 to 75,000 distinct CDR3 sequences in its table, and over 10% of those were observed once. Of the sample, 2.4% is held by the ten largest clones. According to the study, the label for this sample's time point signals: patch test 3, about 24 weeks after DPC sensitization. The treatment or condition label, as the study defines it: therapeutic diphenylcyclopropenone sensitization with weekly scalp DPC. The sequenced sample was whole blood, obtained in connection with sensitization to the hapten diphenylcyclopropenone (DPC). Receptors originate from a man between 25 and 39 years old with alopecia areata. Some clones in this sample may be carry-over from other donors' samples.

The chain combines TRBV28 with TRBJ2-7; unclear D gene. Germline values: CDR1 MDHEN, CDR2 SYDVKM. The CDR3 spans 11 residues. The ends were cut back, 5 bases at V and 6 bases at J, with 8 bases in the middle. The DNA for the CDR3 is TGTGCCAGCAGTATACGGCGCGAGCAGTACTTC. It yields the protein CASSIRREQYF.

This clonotype was observed a handful of times. The V and J genes are TRBV5-1 and TRBJ2-5; D tentatively reads TRBD1 or TRBD2 (6 bases each). This CDR3 contains 15 residues. The germline gives CDR1 SGHRS, CDR2 YFSETQ. Between the trimmed V and J ends, which lost 0 bases and 2 bases, there was a span of 11 bases. CDR3 bases: TGCGCCAGCAGCTTGGGAACGGGGGCACAAGAGACCCAGTACTTC. It specifies CASSLGTGAQETQYF. Looking up the rest from reference TRBV5-1 and TRBJ2-5 gives the full variable domain: KAGVTQTPRYLIKTRGQQVTLSCSPISGHRSVSWYQQTPGQGLQFLFEYFSETQRNKGNFPGRFSGRQFSNSRSEMNVSTLELGDSALYLCASSLGTGAQETQYFGPGTRLLVL.

This clonotype was counted many times. The CDR3 sequence is CASSLRGQKAFF. As DNA, the CDR3 is TGTGCCAGCAGTTTAAGGGGTCAAAAAGCTTTCTTT. The rearrangement joins TRBV12-3 or TRBV12-4 to TRBJ1-1, with D maybe TRBD1 (5 bases). Trimming stripped 2 bases from V and 9 bases from J, with 10 bases between. The CDR3 is 12 residues long.